Listed here are 3 T cell receptor beta chains from one sample, sequenced in a study of cytomegalovirus exposure and HLA in healthy donors. PCR amplification relied on 60 Vbeta primers (plus 13 Jbeta primers). Data came from immunoSEQ multiplex PCR; TCRdb stores just in-frame clones and leaves some out. The sample yields tens of thousands of clones, over 60% seen once. The sequenced sample was PBMCs. The receptors were gathered from a man aged 30-40 years in good health and CMV-seropositive.

A few counts support this clone. This CDR3 is CSVTGFGTEAFF. The CDR3 bases are TGCAGCGTGACAGGGTTCGGCACTGAAGCTTTCTTT. This sequence joins TRBV29-1 and TRBJ1-1; 7 bases line up with TRBD1. Germline CDR1 SQVTM, CDR2 ANQGSEA. This CDR3 has 12 residues. V trimming: 6 bases; J trimming: 4 bases; junction bases outside the gene matches: 5.

This chain joins TRBV9 and TRBJ2-7; weak D call: TRBD2 (7 bases). V was clipped by 4 bases and J by 2 bases, with 13 bases between them. The CDR3 has 14 residues. Germline V gives CDR1 SGDLS, CDR2 YYNGEE. CDR3 in amino acids: CASSPGEGAYEQYF. In DNA, the CDR3 is TGTGCCAGCAGCCCGGGGGAGGGGGCCTACGAGCAGTACTTC.

V usage is TRBV13 and J usage is TRBJ2-7; no clear D gene. The CDR3 consists of 15 residues. Per the germline V gene, CDR1 is PRHDT and CDR2 is FYEKMQ (reference sequence). Trimming took off 4 bases at V and 0 bases at J, with 13 bases between the two ends. Here the CDR3 reads CASSSVELSSYEQYF. In DNA form, the CDR3 reads TGTGCCAGCAGCTCGGTTGAGCTGAGCTCCTACGAGCAGTACTTC.